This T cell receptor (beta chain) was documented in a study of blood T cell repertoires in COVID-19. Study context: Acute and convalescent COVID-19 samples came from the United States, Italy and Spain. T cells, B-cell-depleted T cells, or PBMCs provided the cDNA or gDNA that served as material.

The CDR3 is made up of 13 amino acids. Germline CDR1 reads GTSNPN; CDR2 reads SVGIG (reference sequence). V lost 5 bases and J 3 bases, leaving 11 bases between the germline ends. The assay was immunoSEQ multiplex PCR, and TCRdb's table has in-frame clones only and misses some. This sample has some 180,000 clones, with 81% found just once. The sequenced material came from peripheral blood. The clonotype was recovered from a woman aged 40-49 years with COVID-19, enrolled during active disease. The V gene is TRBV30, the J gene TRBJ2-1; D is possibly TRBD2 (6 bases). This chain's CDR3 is CAWGEALYNEQFF. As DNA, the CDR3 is TGTGCCTGGGGGGAGGCCCTCTACAATGAGCAGTTCTTC.